These 10 T cell receptor beta chains originate from one sample sequenced in a study of cytomegalovirus exposure and HLA in healthy donors (dated by TCRdb to 2016 to 2017). Receptor libraries were prepared by the immunoSEQ multiplex PCR assay. The multiplex PCR relied on a mix of 60 forward primers for TCR Vbeta segments and 13 reverse primers for TCR Jbeta segments. This immuneACCESS table, as held by TCRdb, lists in-frame sequences with V and J called but not all clones. Of the missing ones, under half trace to an unresolved V gene in checked studies; the others have no known cause. The table for this sample lists about 140,000 clones; around 75% of them were counted only once. 1.2% of the sample is taken by the ten largest. The sample was PBMCs. Source of these receptors: a female donor in good health and CMV-seronegative.

The chain carries TRBV4-2 and TRBJ2-1; 13 bases are a match to TRBD2. The germline V gene encodes CDR1 LGHNA and CDR2 YNFKEQ. The CDR3 runs 17 residues. V lost 4 bases and J lost 7; bases outside the gene matches: 10. The CDR3 DNA reads TGTGCCAGCAGCCCCAGACCACTAGCGGGAGGGAATAATGAGCAGTTCTTC. This gives the protein CASSPRPLAGGNNEQFF.

V usage is TRBV11-3 and J usage is TRBJ2-3, with 7 bases identical to TRBD2. The CDR3 runs 15 residues. Germline V gene sequence: CDR1 SGHNT, CDR2 YENEEA. J lost 4 bases, V lost 4 bases, and 8 bases had no gene match. CDR3 amino acids: CASSSEGTKADTQYF. In DNA, the CDR3 is TGTGCCAGCAGCTCCGAAGGGACTAAAGCAGATACGCAGTATTTT. Together with reference TRBV11-3 and TRBJ2-3, the CDR3 gives the full variable domain: EAGVVQSPRYKIIEKKQPVAFWCNPISGHNTLYWYLQNLGQGPELLIRYENEEAVDDSQLPKDRFSAERLKGVDSTLKIQPAELGDSAVYLCASSSEGTKADTQYFGPGTRLTVL.

This clone was recorded once. The chain joins TRBV7-2 to TRBJ1-1, with D maybe TRBD1 (5 bases). CDR1 is SGHTA and CDR2 is FQGNSA in the germline V gene. This CDR3 comprises 14 residues. V shed 4 bases and J shed 5 bases, with 14 bases lying between them. CDR3 protein: CASSSSVGGTEAFF. The CDR3 region has the DNA TGTGCCAGCAGCTCGAGTGTTGGGGGGACTGAAGCTTTCTTT.

In nucleotides, the CDR3 is TGTGCCAGCAGCGTAGGACTAGCGCGGAACACCGGGGAGCTGTTTTTT. It specifies CASSVGLARNTGELFF. The V and J genes are TRBV9 and TRBJ2-2, with 8 bases aligning to TRBD2. The CDR3 spans 16 residues. Germline V lookup: CDR1 SGDLS, CDR2 YYNGEE. Losses at the gene ends were 0 bases for V and 1 base for J; bases not matched to a gene: 2.

This clone was found once. The chain links TRBV7-2 to TRBJ2-3, with 14 bases that match TRBD2. The ends lost 2 bases at V and 3 bases at J; junction bases unmatched: 4. The CDR3 spans 17 residues. Germline assignment: CDR1 SGHTA and CDR2 FQGNSA. CDR3 bases: TGTGCCAGCAGCTTATCCGGGACTAGCGGGGGTACAGATACGCAGTATTTT. Protein sequence: CASSLSGTSGGTDTQYF.

The rearrangement links TRBV5-1 to TRBJ2-2; TRBD2 aligns across 7 bases. V lost 0 bases and J lost 6; bases outside the gene matches: 8. Germline CDR1 reads SGHRS; CDR2 reads YFSETQ. The CDR3 spans 16 residues. Written as DNA, the CDR3 is TGCGCCAGCAGCTTGGTATCTAGCGGAGCTCCCGGGGAGCTGTTTTTT. Translated, it gives CASSLVSSGAPGELFF. Supplemented by reference TRBV5-1 and TRBJ2-2, the full variable domain reads KAGVTQTPRYLIKTRGQQVTLSCSPISGHRSVSWYQQTPGQGLQFLFEYFSETQRNKGNFPGRFSGRQFSNSRSEMNVSTLELGDSALYLCASSLVSSGAPGELFFGEGSRLTVL.

This chain links TRBV18 with TRBJ1-1; TRBD1 might be the D (5 bases). The germline CDR1 and CDR2 sequences are KGHSH and LQKENI. Trimming removed 6 bases at V and 4 bases at J, with 21 bases between. CDR3 length: 16 amino acids. CDR3 sequence: CASSRDSLRGITEAFF. CDR3 in DNA: TGTGCCAGCTCGAGGGACTCCCTAAGGGGTATCACTGAAGCTTTCTTT. Drawing the rest from reference TRBV18 and TRBJ1-1, the complete variable domain is NAGVMQNPRHLVRRRGQEARLRCSPMKGHSHVYWYRQLPEEGLKFMVYLQKENIIDESGMPKERFSAEFPKEGPSILRIQQVVRGDSAAYFCASSRDSLRGITEAFFGQGTRLTVV.

V and J are TRBV6-5 and TRBJ1-1; D may be TRBD1 (6 bases). V was cut by 8 bases and J by 4 bases, with 17 bases left in between. Per germline, CDR1 MNHEY and CDR2 SVGAGI. The CDR3 covers 14 residues. CDR3 protein: CASGHRAEGTEAFF. The CDR3 DNA reads as TGTGCCAGCGGCCACAGGGCCGAGGGCACTGAAGCTTTCTTT.

The chain employs TRBV5-6 and TRBJ2-5, with a possible D match to TRBD1 (6 bases). The germline gives CDR1 SGHDT, CDR2 YYEEEE. V was clipped by 2 bases and J by 9 bases, with 11 bases between them. The CDR3 is 12 residues long. The CDR3 bases are TGTGCCAGCAGCTTTGGGACACTAGCCCAGTACTTC. It yields the protein CASSFGTLAQYF.

This clone appeared once. V and J are TRBV10-3 and TRBJ2-6, with a possible D match to TRBD1 (5 bases). V lost 4 bases to trimming and J lost 2 bases, with 9 bases between them. Germline CDR1 is ENHRY and CDR2 is SYGVKD. The CDR3 is 15 amino acids. DNA of the CDR3: TGTGCCATCAGTGGATCAGGGCCTGGGGCCAACGTCCTGACTTTC. It specifies CAISGSGPGANVLTF.